There are a few counts of the clone carrying this TCR beta chain. What it binds is unknown. The data originate from a study of CD8+CD57+ T cells in acquired aplastic anemia. Overall study: Quantities of DNA derived from sorted CD4+ and CD8+ cells averaged 3.2 ug.

Patients picked for sequencing had shown CD8+CD57+ cell expansion detected by flow cytometry. Genomic DNA provided the template from which TCR beta VDJ and CDR3 profiles were obtained. From the reads, TCRdb called clonotypes with MiXCR, one entry per CDR3 protein. The data show just over 450,000 distinct CDR3 sequences, more than 25% seen once. This CDR3 is 13 amino acids long. In germline, CDR1 is MDHEN, CDR2 SYDVKM. J gave up 5 bases and V 7 bases, and 8 bases lay outside the gene matches. The study's findings and limits: Patient and control CD8+ Simpson's diversity was not significantly different. Patients had roughly 31 CD8+ CDR3 sequences in common with controls (the shared set).

This clonotype originated in a human donor with aplastic anemia. The sample comprised sorted CD4+, CD8+, or CD8+CD57+ T cells (not recorded which) from PBMCs. J is TRBJ2-7 and V is TRBV28; 7 bases align to TRBD1. The CDR3, as DNA: TGTGCCAGCAAACCGGGACAGCCAGACGAGCAGTACTTC. It encodes CASKPGQPDEQYF.